These T cell receptor beta chains were read from a single sample in a study of T-cell memory formation after mild COVID-19. A single record per CDR3 protein comes from TCRdb applying MiXCR to the 5' RACE reads. Of 450,000 to 650,000 distinct CDR3 sequences in the sample, about a fifth were seen once. The sequencing input was PBMCs or a T cell subset sorted from them (not recorded which). The receptors originated from an adult woman who had mild COVID-19 (a few samples of this study predate the infection). Cell type and time point are not known. Both conserved end residues are trimmed from each CDR3. Where a row states a size, it is once, few, many or the class of an expanded clone; other rows omit it.

>TRBV10-3|TRBJ2-1|few
AINDKSSGGAHEQF
>TRBV6-1|TRBJ1-1|few
ASNPRTGMNTEAF
>TRBV30|TRBJ2-2|few
AWSWQGGNTGELF
>TRBV5-6|TRBJ2-7|-
ASSSGRVTYEQY
>TRBV6-1|TRBJ1-1|-
ASSEEVSLGTEAF
>TRBV5-4|TRBJ1-2|-
ASTKGGQGRHSSGYT
>TRBV10-3|TRBJ1-3|many
ATGQANTIY
>TRBV11-2|TRBJ2-7|-
ASSLDGGGVPWEQY
>TRBV7-9|TRBJ2-1|-
ASSDRDRMNEQF
>TRBV30|TRBJ2-2|-
AWSVAGGHTGELF
>TRBV7-2|TRBJ2-1|few
ASSQLAGVRNEQF
>TRBV18|TRBJ1-5|few
ASSQPGQGGGSNQPQH
>TRBV6-5|TRBJ2-3|-
ASGAGAADTQY
>TRBV6-5|TRBJ2-3|-
ASSYLSTDTQY
>TRBV12-2|TRBJ1-5|few
ASRLAGGDSGNQPQH
>TRBV9|TRBJ2-1|-
ASSRAESGQF
>TRBV5-1|TRBJ2-3|few
ASSHDTTDTQY
>TRBV24-1|TRBJ2-1|-
ATSVPGTSGANEQF
>TRBV6-6|TRBJ1-1|-
ASSLGAGEAF
>TRBV2|TRBJ2-7|-
ASSGGHYEQY
>TRBV5-6|TRBJ1-5|few
ASSRRSGYSNQPQH
>TRBV3-1|TRBJ1-2|-
ASSLPRGGYT
>TRBV9|TRBJ1-2|-
ASSVEGVASTSGGYT
>TRBV7-9|TRBJ2-3|-
ASSLAGAGSDTQY
>TRBV5-8|TRBJ2-1|-
ASSLRGGQARANEQF
>TRBV5-8|TRBJ1-6|once
ASSSRQGRAPLH
>TRBV20-1|TRBJ2-4|-
SARVGGAGGIQY
>TRBV29-1|TRBJ2-5|many
SAARGPGTGVETQY
>TRBV3-1|TRBJ2-4|-
ASSQMTENIQY